This entry features one T cell receptor (beta chain) sequence. Its target antigen remains unknown. No base quality information exists; no much larger clone differs at one position. Whole blood was collected in K2EDTA tubes by collaborating institutions according to the institutions' own protocols. For TCRbeta analysis, collaborators shipped samples as frozen whole blood, isolated PBMCs, or DNA extracted from either of those sample types. The data originate from a study of blood T cell repertoires in COVID-19 (dated by TCRdb to the early 2020s). In the study overall: The collaborator samples originated in the United States, Italy and Spain and spanned the acute and convalescent phases of COVID-19. The material from the prospective study consisted of cDNA or gDNA derived from T cells, B-cell-depleted T cells, or PBMCs. The dataset comprised deeply sampled blood TCRbeta repertoires from subjects exposed to, actively infected with, or recovered from COVID-19. The repertoires were released in a freely available public database meant as a resource for research on the immune response to SARS-CoV-2. Samples were obtained from the ongoing ImmuneRACE study (first 160 participants) and from over a thousand subjects provided by 6 global collaborators. The sample metadata nearly always contained a de-identified subject ID, COVID-19 status, age in years and sex. Where HLA class I and class II types were available, the types were taken from metadata supplied by the sample provider, not from assay-based typing.

TCRbeta CDR3 regions were amplified from genomic DNA by means of the immunoSEQ Assay, a bias-controlled multiplex PCR. The study's processing was this. The number of nucleated cells in each sample was estimated by amplification of reference gene primers within the assay. Sequence reads were collapsed and filtered to measure the absolute abundance of every unique TCRbeta CDR3 rearrangement. For each sample, productive Simpson clonality was calculated as the square root of Simpson's diversity index over productive rearrangements. This is the immuneACCESS table as TCRdb keeps it, with only in-frame sequences that have V and J called. A part of the clones is gone; compared with another copy, unresolved V genes explain less than half, and the rest is unexplained. From that table come the V and J calls and clone size; the DNA was used to work out D and trimming. Recorded for this sample are about 230,000 clones; around four fifths of them occurred a single time. The ten largest clonotypes hold around 18% of the sample.

What the authors observed across the whole study: The amount of clinical and demographic metadata varied by source and participant and was provided uncurated.

According to the germline V gene, CDR1 reads SGHTA and CDR2 reads FQGNSA. V is reduced by 1 base and J by 0 bases, leaving a spacing of 10 bases between them. The CDR3 has 15 amino acids, counting the end cysteine and phenylalanine. The retained sequence is limited to the CDR3, 45 bases, with the frame set at the first base. In this chain, TRBV7-2 is recombined with TRBJ2-7; the best D guess is TRBD1, with 6 bases matching. The source material was peripheral blood. This clonotype was sampled from a woman aged 80 or over with active or convalescent COVID-19. The DNA sequence is as follows: TGTGCCAGCAGCTTAGGGACAGTGAGCTCCTACGAGCAGTACTTC. Its coded protein is CASSLGTVSSYEQYF.